These 25 T cell receptor beta chains share one sample of origin, sequenced in a study of OX40 agonist ivuxolimab in advanced cancers. Assay used: immunoSEQ multiplex PCR; TCRdb lists only in-frame clones, some missing. Found here are tens of thousands of clones, 65% to 85% of them singletons; the top ten hold approximately 4.2%. The specimen comprised CD4+ or CD8+ T cells sorted from blood, sampled in a trial of the OX40 agonist ivuxolimab. The receptor set was obtained from an adult with an advanced solid tumor such as melanoma, head and neck, liver or kidney cancer.

Only a few counts were recorded for this clone. Here the CDR3 reads CASSEAVAAVQYF. DNA of the CDR3: TGTGCCAGCAGTGAAGCCGTCGCGGCAGTGCAGTACTTC. The chain couples TRBV2 to TRBJ2-7; D remains ambiguous. Trimming removed 0 bases from V and 9 bases from J, with 12 bases in between. Germline CDR1 reads SNHLY; CDR2 reads FYNNEI. The CDR3 spans 13 residues. The entire variable domain, with the rest obtained from reference TRBV2 and TRBJ2-7, is as follows: EPEVTQTPSHQVTQMGQEVILRCVPISNHLYFYWYRQILGQKVEFLVSFYNNEISEKSEIFDDQFSVERPDGSNFTLKIRSTKLEDSAMYFCASSEAVAAVQYFGPGTRLTVT.

CDR3 nucleotides: TGCGCCAGCAGCTTGTCACAGGGAAGAGAGACCCAGTACTTC. Amino acid sequence: CASSLSQGRETQYF. The chain combines TRBV5-1 with TRBJ2-5; D perhaps matches TRBD1 (6 bases). Trimming removed 1 base from V and 4 bases from J, with 11 bases in between. The CDR3 runs to 14 residues. Germline assignment: CDR1 SGHRS and CDR2 YFSETQ.

The V call is TRBV6-5, the J call TRBJ2-5; D assignment may be TRBD1 or TRBD2 (6 bases each). The J call may be wrong; the DNA end is better matched by TRBJ2-7. Per germline, CDR1 MNHEY and CDR2 SVGAGI. This CDR3 is 13 amino acids long. The CDR3 DNA follows: TGTGCCAGCAGCCAGGGGACTCCCTACGAGCAGTACTTC. It translates to CASSQGTPYEQYF.

This chain links TRBV6-5 with TRBJ2-1; 11 bases align to TRBD2. V was pared by 2 bases and J by 9 bases, with 6 bases of the junction left unmatched. The CDR3 loop spans 15 amino acids. From germline, CDR1 is MNHEY and CDR2 SVGAGI. As DNA, the CDR3 is TGTGCCAGCAGTTACGGTACTAGCGGGAGTAGTGAGCAGTTCTTC. Translating gives CASSYGTSGSSEQFF.

The chain links TRBV5-1 to TRBJ2-2, with D hard to call. The V gene's germline CDR1 is SGHRS and CDR2 YFSETQ. The CDR3 length is 13 residues. V was cut by 0 bases and J by 4 bases, with 4 bases left in between. CDR3 amino acids: CASSLGSTGELFF. The CDR3, as DNA: TGCGCCAGCAGCTTGGGGAGCACCGGGGAGCTGTTTTTT. Drawing the rest from reference TRBV5-1 and TRBJ2-2, the complete variable domain is KAGVTQTPRYLIKTRGQQVTLSCSPISGHRSVSWYQQTPGQGLQFLFEYFSETQRNKGNFPGRFSGRQFSNSRSEMNVSTLELGDSALYLCASSLGSTGELFFGEGSRLTVL.

This chain connects TRBV4-2 to TRBJ1-2; D ambiguous. Germline assignment: CDR1 LGHNA and CDR2 YNFKEQ. V lost 0 bases, J lost 5 bases, and 7 bases lay in between. The CDR3 sequence is 13 residues long. This CDR3 reads CASSQDPGYGYTF. The CDR3 region has the DNA TGTGCCAGCAGCCAAGATCCCGGATATGGCTACACCTTC.

The chain uses TRBV5-6 and TRBJ2-3, with 10 positions matching TRBD2. This CDR3 contains 16 residues. Unmatched junction bases numbered 9, after V lost 4 bases and J lost 4 bases. Germline V gives CDR1 SGHDT, CDR2 YYEEEE. CDR3 bases: TGTGCCAGCAGCGGGGCTAGCGGGGGAAGAGCAGATACGCAGTATTTT. This encodes CASSGASGGRADTQYF.

This clone was observed a single time. The CDR3 DNA reads TGTGCCAGCAGTTTAGTGCAGGGGCGCGGCTACAATGAGCAGTTCTTC. Its protein is CASSLVQGRGYNEQFF. The chain links TRBV28 to TRBJ2-1; tentatively, D is TRBD1 (6 bases). This CDR3 has 16 residues. The germline gives CDR1 MDHEN, CDR2 SYDVKM. The V and J ends lost 2 bases and 3 bases respectively, with 14 bases between them.

This chain uses TRBV7-3 with TRBJ2-3, with 10 bases lining up with TRBD2. Per the germline V gene, CDR1 is SGHTA and CDR2 is FQGTGA. V lost 9 bases and J lost 11; bases outside the gene matches: 20. This CDR3 comprises 16 residues. DNA of the CDR3: TGTGCCAGTTGGAAGGAGCGGGAGGGTAGACGGCCGGGGCAGTATTTT. This translates into CASWKEREGRRPGQYF. Supplemented by reference TRBV7-3 and TRBJ2-3, the full variable domain reads GAGVSQTPSNKVTEKGKYVELRCDPISGHTALYWYRQSLGQGPEFLIYFQGTGAADDSGLPNDRFFAVRPEGSVSTLKIQRTERGDSAVYLCASWKEREGRRPGQYFGPGTRLTVL.

The chain joins TRBV5-1 to TRBJ2-1; D is ambiguous. The V end was cut by 4 bases, the J end by 4 bases, with 18 bases between. The CDR3 is made up of 16 amino acids. The germline CDR1 and CDR2 sequences are SGHRS and YFSETQ. For the CDR3, the DNA is TGCGCCAGCAGCCACCCTCGACTGACCCAGTACAATGAGCAGTTCTTC. This codes for CASSHPRLTQYNEQFF.

The chain employs TRBV2 and TRBJ2-5; TRBD1 aligns across 8 bases. Losses at the gene ends were 7 bases for V and 4 bases for J; bases not matched to a gene: 11. This CDR3 comprises 15 residues. Germline CDR1 is SNHLY and CDR2 is FYNNEI. The DNA for the CDR3 is TGTGCCAGCATTCCCGGAGGACAGGGCCGAGAGACCCAGTACTTC. Its protein product is CASIPGGQGRETQYF. Full variable domain (missing parts from reference TRBV2 and TRBJ2-5): EPEVTQTPSHQVTQMGQEVILRCVPISNHLYFYWYRQILGQKVEFLVSFYNNEISEKSEIFDDQFSVERPDGSNFTLKIRSTKLEDSAMYFCASIPGGQGRETQYFGPGTRLLVL.

This clone appeared once. The chain couples TRBV19 to TRBJ1-3, with D hard to call. The CDR3 runs 15 residues. Germline values: CDR1 LNHDA, CDR2 SQIVND (reference sequence). V lost 6 bases and J lost 0, with 12 bases in between. CDR3 sequence reads: CASSQDSSSGNTIYF. The CDR3 bases are TGTGCCAGTAGCCAAGACTCGAGCTCTGGAAACACCATATATTTT.

The chain joins TRBV5-4 to TRBJ2-5; D remains unclear. V lost 3 bases to trimming and J lost 4 bases, with 16 bases between them. Germline V gene sequence: CDR1 SGHNT, CDR2 YYREEE (reference sequence). The CDR3 extends over 15 amino acids. CDR3 nucleotides: TGTGCCAGCAGCTCCCCGAGAGAGGCGGCAGAGACCCAGTACTTC. It translates to CASSSPREAAETQYF.

This clone has only one observation. V is TRBV9 and J is TRBJ2-5; D may be TRBD1 (6 bases). Trimming took 0 bases from V and 7 from J, leaving 19 bases between them. Germline V gene lookup returns CDR1 SGDLS and CDR2 YYNGEE. The CDR3 is made up of 16 amino acids. The CDR3 DNA reads as TGTGCCAGCAGCGTAGGAGAGACAGGTCGCCCGGGGACCCAGTACTTC. Translated, it gives CASSVGETGRPGTQYF.

This chain joins TRBV4-1 and TRBJ2-5; no reliable D call. Germline V gene data show CDR1 as MGHRA and CDR2 as YSYEKL. V was pared by 4 bases and J by 5 bases, with 14 bases between. The CDR3 runs to 14 residues. Here the CDR3 DNA reads TGCGCCAGCAGCCCGACGATGGGATCGGAGACCCAGTACTTC. Protein sequence: CASSPTMGSETQYF.

This chain links TRBV7-6 with TRBJ2-5, with TRBD1 matching 7 bases. The DNA end is a closer match to TRBJ2-7, so the J assignment may be wrong. This CDR3 region has 15 residues. CDR1 is SGHVS and CDR2 is FNYEAQ in the germline V gene. In DNA form, the CDR3 reads TGTGCCAGCAGCTCGCTGACAGGGCCAAGCTACGAGCAGTACTTC. Residues: CASSSLTGPSYEQYF.

The chain couples TRBV14 to TRBJ2-5; D ambiguous. V lost 3 bases and J 1 base, leaving 9 bases between the germline ends. CDR1 and CDR2 (germline): SGHDN, FVKESK. The CDR3 totals 14 residues. The CDR3 reads CASSHPDIQETQYF. CDR3 sequence (DNA): TGTGCCAGCAGCCACCCCGACATCCAAGAGACCCAGTACTTC.

CDR3: CASSRSYLSGRATGELFF. CDR3 nucleotide sequence: TGCGCCAGCAGCCGCTCCTACCTTAGCGGGAGGGCCACCGGGGAGCTGTTTTTT. The chain carries TRBV4-1 and TRBJ2-2; TRBD2 matches at 11 bases. Trimming at V came to 4 bases and at J to 4 bases, leaving 11 bases not matched to a gene. Looked up from germline, CDR1 is MGHRA and CDR2 is YSYEKL. The CDR3 has 18 amino acids.

This sequence joins TRBV19 and TRBJ1-5, with D maybe TRBD1 (6 bases). The germline gives CDR1 LNHDA, CDR2 SQIVND (reference sequence). This CDR3 spans 18 amino acids. Trimming shortened V by 7 bases and J by 1 base, and 23 bases separated the two germline ends. In nucleotides, the CDR3 is TGTGCCAGTAAGAAGGCAGGGGATGCGTTCGGGAGCAATCAGCCCCAGCATTTT. Protein sequence: CASKKAGDAFGSNQPQHF.

The rearrangement joins TRBV28 to TRBJ1-2; 9 bases are shared with TRBD1. Unmatched junction bases numbered 12, after V lost 6 bases and J lost 4 bases. The CDR3 is 16 amino acids. Germline CDR1 reads MDHEN; CDR2 reads SYDVKM. The CDR3: CASRPGTGTPIYGYTF. The DNA of the CDR3 is TGTGCCAGCAGACCCGGGACAGGGACACCTATCTATGGCTACACCTTC.

The chain links TRBV5-1 to TRBJ1-5, with D perhaps TRBD1 (6 bases). The CDR3 is made up of 14 amino acids. Looked up from germline, CDR1 is SGHRS and CDR2 is YFSETQ. V lost 3 bases and J 3 bases, leaving 10 bases between the germline ends. CDR3 region: CASSSGDLNQPQHF. For the CDR3, the DNA is TGCGCCAGCAGCTCAGGGGACCTCAATCAGCCCCAGCATTTT.

This chain joins TRBV2 and TRBJ1-5; D perhaps matches TRBD1 (6 bases). V gave up 4 bases and J gave up 0 bases, with 10 bases separating them. The CDR3 totals 15 residues. The germline V gene has CDR1 SNHLY and CDR2 FYNNEI. CDR3 bases: TGTGCCAGCAGTGGACAGGTGAATAGCAATCAGCCCCAGCATTTT. It codes for CASSGQVNSNQPQHF.

V gene TRBV5-6 combines with J gene TRBJ2-5; D uncertain. The germline V gene encodes CDR1 SGHDT and CDR2 YYEEEE. The CDR3 covers 13 residues. V lost 0 bases to trimming and J lost 1 base, with 4 bases between them. The CDR3: CASSLGLQETQYF. Here the CDR3 DNA reads TGTGCCAGCAGCTTGGGGCTCCAAGAGACCCAGTACTTC.

A single count supports this clone. The genes are TRBV27 and TRBJ1-4; 7 bases agree with TRBD1. The V segment lost 5 bases and the J segment 1 base; nucleotides outside the gene matches: 4. Germline loops: CDR1 MNHEY, CDR2 SMNVEV (reference sequence). This CDR3 comprises 15 residues. The CDR3 bases are TGTGCCAGCAGTCTCACAGGGGTAACTAATGAAAAACTGTTTTTT. As protein: CASSLTGVTNEKLFF.

This sequence joins TRBV28 and TRBJ1-2; perhaps TRBD1 as D (5 bases). The CDR3 runs 16 residues. Trimming took off 8 bases at V and 5 bases at J, with 24 bases between the two ends. CDR1 and CDR2 from the germline V gene are MDHEN and SYDVKM. The CDR3 coding sequence is TGTGCCAGCTTCGTTCCCCCGGACACATGGGAGTATGGCTACACCTTC. This gives the protein CASFVPPDTWEYGYTF.